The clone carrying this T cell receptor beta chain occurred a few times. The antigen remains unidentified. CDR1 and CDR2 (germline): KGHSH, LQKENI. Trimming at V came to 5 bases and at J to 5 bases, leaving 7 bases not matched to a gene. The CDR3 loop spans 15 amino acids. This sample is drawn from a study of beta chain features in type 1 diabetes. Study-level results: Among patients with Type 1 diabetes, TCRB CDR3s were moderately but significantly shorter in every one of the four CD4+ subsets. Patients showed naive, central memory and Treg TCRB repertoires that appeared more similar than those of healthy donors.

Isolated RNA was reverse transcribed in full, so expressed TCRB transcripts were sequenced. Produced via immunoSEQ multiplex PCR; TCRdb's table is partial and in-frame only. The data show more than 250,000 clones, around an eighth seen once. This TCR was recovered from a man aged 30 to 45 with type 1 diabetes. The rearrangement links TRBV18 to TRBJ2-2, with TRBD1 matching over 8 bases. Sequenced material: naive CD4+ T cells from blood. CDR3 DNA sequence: TGTGCCAGCTCAGGCGACAGGGGATATACCGGGGAGCTGTTTTTT. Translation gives CASSGDRGYTGELFF.